This T cell receptor (beta chain) is drawn from a study of cytotoxic CD8 clonotypes in ibrutinib-treated CLL. Looking at the study overall: Partial responses totalled about 24 and complete responses 2; after median roughly 64 months, about 14 remained remitted and around twelve progressed.

The method was immunoSEQ multiplex PCR; TCRdb's version includes in-frame clones alone and lacks a portion of them. The table has approximately 120,000 clones, about 53% seen once. Germline lookup yields CDR1 MNHNY and CDR2 SVGAGI (reference sequence). Trimming took 4 bases from V and 8 from J, leaving 14 bases between them. The CDR3 is 13 residues long. The TCR comes from a human donor with chronic lymphocytic leukemia. The rearrangement joins TRBV6-6 to TRBJ1-2, with D maybe TRBD1 (6 bases). The sequences come from PBMCs, collected after 24 months of ibrutinib treatment. CDR3: CASSFSDSLGYTF. The CDR3 nucleotides are TGTGCCAGCAGTTTTTCGGACAGTTTAGGCTACACCTTC.